This TCR beta chain is drawn from a study of human T cells and chemical hapten exposure. Time point meaning: patch test 1, 2 weeks after DPC sensitization. The treatment denotes: therapeutic diphenylcyclopropenone sensitization with weekly scalp DPC. TCRdb reprocessed the RACE reads via MiXCR and lists one record per CDR3 protein. The sample consists of about 100,000 distinct CDR3 sequences, over 9.5% of them appearing once. This clonotype was detected ten times or more. Looked up from germline, CDR1 is LGHNA and CDR2 is YSLEER. CDR3 size: 16 residues. Trimming stripped 1 base from V and 0 bases from J, with 10 bases between.

The TCR originated in a man in his forties with alopecia areata. Some clones in this sample may be carry-over from other donors' samples. The chain is built from TRBV4-3 and TRBJ1-3; D not resolved. Sequenced here: whole blood, sampled in connection with sensitization to the hapten diphenylcyclopropenone (DPC). CDR3 protein: CASSQGERSSGNTIYF. CDR3 sequence (DNA): TGCGCCAGCAGCCAAGGGGAGAGGAGCTCTGGAAACACCATATATTTT.